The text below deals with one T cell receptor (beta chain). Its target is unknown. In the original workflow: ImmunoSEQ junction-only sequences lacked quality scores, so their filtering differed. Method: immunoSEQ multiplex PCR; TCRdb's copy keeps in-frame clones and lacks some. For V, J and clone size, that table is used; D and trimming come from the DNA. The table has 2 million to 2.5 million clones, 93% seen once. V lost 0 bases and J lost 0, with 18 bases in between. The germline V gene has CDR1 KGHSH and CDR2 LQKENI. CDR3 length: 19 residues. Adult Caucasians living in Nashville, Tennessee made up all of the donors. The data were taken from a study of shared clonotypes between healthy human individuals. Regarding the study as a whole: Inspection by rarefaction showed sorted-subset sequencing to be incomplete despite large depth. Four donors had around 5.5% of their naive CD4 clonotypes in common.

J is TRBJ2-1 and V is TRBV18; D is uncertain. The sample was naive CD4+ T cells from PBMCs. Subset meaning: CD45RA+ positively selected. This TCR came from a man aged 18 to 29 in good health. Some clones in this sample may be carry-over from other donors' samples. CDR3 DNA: TGTGCCAGCTCACCACCGGTCCCCCTATTCTCAAGCTCCTACAATGAGCAGTTCTTC. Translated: CASSPPVPLFSSSYNEQFF.